Below, one TCR beta chain is given with its context. What it recognizes is unknown. The normal lung sample lay at least 3 cm, and maximally far, from the tumour. These data come from a study of immune cell composition in non-small cell lung cancer. General study points: Overall clonality, unlike maximal tumour-associated clone frequency, did not predict TIL reactivity.

V was cut by 4 bases and J by 1 base, with 17 bases left in between. Germline CDR1 MNHEY, CDR2 SMNVEV (reference sequence). This CDR3 has 18 amino acids. Measured with immunoSEQ multiplex PCR; TCRdb has only the in-frame clones, and not every one. The table records roughly 5,100 clones, about 88% of them present only once. The receptor's source is a human donor with non-small cell lung cancer. Some clones in this sample may be carry-over from other donors' samples. The J gene is TRBJ2-6, the V gene TRBV27; D is possibly TRBD1 (6 bases). The material sequenced was non-adjacent lung tissue. The CDR3 nucleotides read TGTGCCAGCAGTTCACGAACAGGGTCGGGGTCTGGGGCCAACGTCCTGACTTTC. As protein: CASSSRTGSGSGANVLTF.